These 30 T cell receptor beta chains originate from one sample sequenced in a study of cytomegalovirus exposure and HLA in healthy donors. Clones were read by immunoSEQ multiplex PCR, and TCRdb kept only the in-frame ones, dropping some. The sample consists of approximately 58,000 clones, 85% to 95% of them appearing once. The specimen was PBMCs. The receptors here all came from a woman younger than 30 in good health and CMV-seropositive.

This chain joins TRBV19 and TRBJ2-4; 9 bases agree with TRBD1. The germline V gene encodes CDR1 LNHDA and CDR2 SQIVND (reference sequence). The CDR3 spans 15 residues. V lost 7 bases and J lost 8; bases outside the gene matches: 12. CDR3: CASTPGGQGRYIQYF. The CDR3 DNA sequence: TGTGCCAGTACTCCGGGCGGACAGGGGCGATACATTCAGTACTTC.

This sequence joins TRBV4-1 and TRBJ2-7, with 8 bases that match TRBD2. After removal of 0 bases from V and 1 base from J, the junction contained 5 bases not matched to a gene. This CDR3 is 16 amino acids long. Germline V CDR1 and CDR2: MGHRA, YSYEKL. DNA for the CDR3: TGCGCCAGCAGCCAAGATTTTCCGGGGGGGTCCTACGAGCAGTACTTC. Translating it yields CASSQDFPGGSYEQYF.

The chain's CDR3 is CASSGVGGNQPQHF. CDR3 DNA sequence: TGTGCCAGCAGCGGGGTGGGCGGCAATCAGCCCCAGCATTTT. V and J are TRBV6-5 and TRBJ1-5, with no clear D. Trimming left V 6 bases short and J 2 bases short, with 11 bases between. The CDR3 consists of 14 residues. CDR1 MNHEY and CDR2 SVGAGI come from the germline V gene.

V is TRBV28 and J is TRBJ2-1, with 8 bases fitting TRBD2. The length of the CDR3 is 19 residues. CDR1 and CDR2 from the germline V gene are MDHEN and SYDVKM. J was trimmed by 3 bases and V by 1 base; bases with no gene match: 14. The CDR3 loop is CASSLSPGRGRLYYNEQFF. As DNA, the CDR3 is TGTGCCAGCAGTTTATCGCCCGGGAGGGGGAGGCTATACTACAATGAGCAGTTCTTC.

V gene TRBV9 combines with J gene TRBJ2-1; 9 nucleotides align to TRBD2. J gave up 7 bases and V 4 bases, and 12 bases lay outside the gene matches. Germline-derived CDR1 and CDR2 are SGDLS and YYNGEE. The CDR3 runs to 16 residues. CDR3 nucleotides: TGTGCCAGCAGCCCAGTAGCTGGGACTAGCTATAATGAGCAGTTCTTC. Its protein product is CASSPVAGTSYNEQFF.

V and J are TRBV21-1 and TRBJ1-2; no check of the table's D call, TRBD1, against the DNA was made. TRBV21-1 counts as a pseudogene. This CDR3 comprises 14 residues. In DNA, the CDR3 is TGTGCCAGCAGCAAAGTTGGCAGTAACTATGGCTACACCTTC. It specifies CASSKVGSNYGYTF.

The sample holds a few counts of this clone. This chain's CDR3 is CASSTYTRETQYF. CDR3 in DNA: TGTGCCAGCAGTACATACACTAGGGAGACCCAGTACTTC. The V gene is TRBV6-6, the J gene TRBJ2-5, with a possible D match to TRBD2 (5 bases). Trimming removed 5 bases from V and 5 bases from J, with 12 bases in between. The V gene's germline CDR1 is MNHNY and CDR2 SVGAGI (reference sequence). This CDR3 is 13 amino acids long.

This clone came up once. The V gene is TRBV10-2, the J gene TRBJ1-5, with a weak D call TRBD1 (5 bases). V gave up 8 bases and J gave up 3 bases, with 5 bases separating them. The germline CDR1 and CDR2 sequences are WSHSY and SAAADI. The CDR3 sequence is 11 residues long. CDR3 amino acids: CASGANQPQHF. The CDR3 bases are TGCGCCAGCGGGGCCAATCAGCCCCAGCATTTT.

The V and J genes are TRBV27 and TRBJ2-2, with a weak D call TRBD1 (7 bases). Germline CDR1 MNHEY, CDR2 SMNVEV (reference sequence). This CDR3 region has 15 residues. Trimming took off 7 bases at V and 2 bases at J, with 14 bases between the two ends. The CDR3 loop reads CASNQEGANTGELFF. CDR3 in DNA: TGTGCCAGCAACCAGGAGGGGGCCAACACCGGGGAGCTGTTTTTT.

The V call is TRBV6-5, the J call TRBJ2-5, with a possible D match to TRBD2 (5 bases). The germline gives CDR1 MNHEY, CDR2 SVGAGI. V was shortened by 0 bases and J by 1 base, with 9 bases between the two germline ends. This CDR3 region has 15 residues. DNA for the CDR3: TGTGCCAGCAGTTACTCGGGAGAAATCCAAGAGACCCAGTACTTC. The encoded protein is CASSYSGEIQETQYF.

The rearrangement uses TRBV2 and TRBJ2-1, with a possible D match to TRBD2 (5 bases). V lost 3 bases and J lost 7, with 19 bases in between. Germline CDR1 reads SNHLY; CDR2 reads FYNNEI. There are 16 residues in the CDR3. CDR3 sequence reads: CASSDLRWVGGNEQFF. CDR3 coding DNA: TGTGCCAGCAGTGATCTTAGGTGGGTGGGCGGGAATGAGCAGTTCTTC.

This chain joins TRBV2 and TRBJ1-2; TRBD1 is a possible D gene (5 bases). This CDR3 has 15 residues. V was clipped by 8 bases and J by 1 base, with 17 bases between them. The germline V gene has CDR1 SNHLY and CDR2 FYNNEI. The CDR3 DNA follows: TGTGCCAGCCAGTTATCTAGGGGTAATAACTATGGCTACACCTTC. Residues: CASQLSRGNNYGYTF.

This clone has a single count. CDR3: CASSNRASYNSPLHF. The CDR3 DNA sequence: TGTGCCAGTAGTAACAGGGCCTCCTATAATTCACCCCTCCACTTT. The gene calls are TRBV19 and TRBJ1-6; TRBD1 is a possible D gene (6 bases). The V end lost 4 bases, the J end lost 0 bases, and 7 bases lay between the germline ends. This CDR3 comprises 15 residues. Germline values: CDR1 LNHDA, CDR2 SQIVND (reference sequence). Filled out from reference TRBV19 and TRBJ1-6, the complete variable domain reads DGGITQSPKYLFRKEGQNVTLSCEQNLNHDAMYWYRQDPGQGLRLIYYSQIVNDFQKGDIAEGYSVSREKKESFPLTVTSAQKNPTAFYLCASSNRASYNSPLHFGNGTRLTVT.

The CDR3 is CASSLAYRFQETQYF. The CDR3 nucleotides are TGCGCCAGCAGCTTGGCCTACAGGTTCCAAGAGACCCAGTACTTC. The chain uses TRBV5-1 and TRBJ2-5; weak D call: TRBD1 (5 bases). V was clipped by 0 bases and J by 1 base, with 10 bases between them. The germline CDR1 and CDR2 sequences are SGHRS and YFSETQ. This CDR3 is 15 amino acids long.

The chain joins TRBV28 to TRBJ1-4; 9 nucleotides align to TRBD1. Per germline, CDR1 MDHEN and CDR2 SYDVKM. The V and J ends lost 3 bases and 8 bases, in that order; junction bases with no gene match: 7. The CDR3 covers 15 residues. The CDR3 loop is CASSLFGTGLEKLFF. CDR3 nucleotide sequence: TGTGCCAGCAGTTTGTTCGGGACAGGGCTCGAAAAACTGTTTTTT.

The chain couples TRBV18 to TRBJ2-7, with 8 bases matching TRBD1. The CDR3 sequence is 14 residues long. V dropped 3 bases and J dropped 4; count of bases not matched to a gene: 5. CDR1 KGHSH and CDR2 LQKENI come from the germline V gene. In DNA, the CDR3 is TGTGCCAGCTCACCTGGACAGGGTCAATACGAGCAGTACTTC. Its translation is CASSPGQGQYEQYF.

The rearrangement uses TRBV9 and TRBJ2-1; 7 bases fit TRBD1. With 1 base clipped from V and 0 bases from J, the junction kept 7 bases outside the gene matches. The CDR3 extends over 17 amino acids. CDR1 and CDR2 from the germline V gene are SGDLS and YYNGEE. This CDR3 reads CASSVPLQGSSYNEQFF. CDR3 coding DNA: TGTGCCAGCAGCGTACCCTTACAGGGGAGCTCCTACAATGAGCAGTTCTTC.

V is TRBV9 and J is TRBJ2-3; TRBD2 matches 8 bases. The V segment lost 0 bases and the J segment 5 bases; nucleotides outside the gene matches: 8. The germline gives CDR1 SGDLS, CDR2 YYNGEE. This CDR3 is 16 amino acids long. The CDR3: CASSVEMSGGGDTQYF. DNA of the CDR3: TGTGCCAGCAGCGTAGAGATGTCGGGAGGGGGAGATACGCAGTATTTT.

The chain employs TRBV28 and TRBJ2-1; maybe TRBD2 (5 bases). Trimming pared 6 bases from V and 4 bases from J, leaving 7 bases between. Per the germline V gene, CDR1 is MDHEN and CDR2 is SYDVKM. The CDR3 covers 12 residues. Written as DNA, the CDR3 is TGTGCCAGCAGCCGGACTTACAATGAGCAGTTCTTC. It is translated as CASSRTYNEQFF.

The chain links TRBV28 to TRBJ2-5; TRBD1 might be the D (6 bases). V gave up 5 bases and J gave up 5 bases, with 15 bases separating them. The germline gives CDR1 MDHEN, CDR2 SYDVKM. This CDR3 is built from 14 residues. The CDR3 DNA sequence: TGTGCCAGCAGTGACAGACAGGCCAGGGAGACCCAGTACTTC. Protein sequence: CASSDRQARETQYF.

The V and J genes are TRBV13 and TRBJ2-7; TRBD2 matches at 10 bases. V dropped 2 bases and J dropped 6; count of bases not matched to a gene: 7. CDR3 length equals 15 residues. Germline lookup yields CDR1 PRHDT and CDR2 FYEKMQ (reference sequence). CDR3 region: CASSLLAGVGPEQYF. Written as DNA, the CDR3 is TGTGCCAGCAGCTTACTAGCGGGAGTTGGACCCGAGCAGTACTTC.

This clone appeared once. J is TRBJ2-1 and V is TRBV7-6; tentatively, D is TRBD1 (5 bases). V was trimmed by 5 bases and J by 2 bases, leaving 13 bases between them. Germline V gene lookup returns CDR1 SGHVS and CDR2 FNYEAQ. The CDR3 is 15 amino acids. The CDR3 DNA reads as TGTGCCAGCAGCCTAGGTCAGGGCCCCTACAATGAGCAGTTCTTC. Translation: CASSLGQGPYNEQFF.

This rearrangement joins TRBV28 to TRBJ2-7; D is possibly TRBD2 (5 bases). V was pared by 5 bases and J by 0 bases, with 14 bases between. Germline V gives CDR1 MDHEN, CDR2 SYDVKM. The CDR3 contains 15 residues. The CDR3: CASSPRRGGSYEQYF. CDR3 bases: TGTGCCAGCAGTCCTAGGCGCGGAGGCTCCTACGAGCAGTACTTC.

The genes are TRBV27 and TRBJ2-3, with TRBD1 identical over 7 bases. The germline CDR1 and CDR2 sequences are MNHEY and SMNVEV (reference sequence). This CDR3 contains 17 residues. V gave up 4 bases and J gave up 4 bases; unmatched junction bases: 14. In DNA, the CDR3 is TGTGCCAGCAGTTCAAACGGTCCTTTAACAGGGGCAGATACGCAGTATTTT. This gives the protein CASSSNGPLTGADTQYF.

The chain recombines TRBV4-1 with TRBJ1-2; 8 nucleotides line up with TRBD1. The length of the CDR3 is 15 residues. Germline trimming cut 2 bases from V and 2 bases from J; bases unmatched to any gene: 4. Germline V gene data show CDR1 as MGHRA and CDR2 as YSYEKL. The CDR3 bases are TGCGCCAGCAGCCAATCCGCAGGGGGCAACTATGGCTACACCTTC. It encodes CASSQSAGGNYGYTF.

The chain couples TRBV4-2 to TRBJ2-5; TRBD2 might be the D (7 bases). This CDR3 spans 15 amino acids. Germline CDR1 LGHNA, CDR2 YNFKEQ. Trimming removed 0 bases from V and 1 base from J, with 9 bases in between. CDR3 in DNA: TGTGCCAGCAGCCAAGATGCGGGGGCCCAAGAGACCCAGTACTTC. Protein: CASSQDAGAQETQYF.

The V and J genes are TRBV4-2 and TRBJ2-5; the match to TRBD2 covers 9 bases. The V and J ends lost 0 bases and 4 bases, in that order; junction bases with no gene match: 6. The germline V gene has CDR1 LGHNA and CDR2 YNFKEQ. The CDR3 consists of 16 residues. Here the CDR3 DNA reads TGTGCCAGCAGCCAAGATGGCGGGGGGGCAAGAGAGACCCAGTACTTC. Residues: CASSQDGGGARETQYF.

The J gene is TRBJ2-5, the V gene TRBV9; TRBD2 matches 7 bases. With the DNA end fitting TRBJ2-7 better, the J assignment may be wrong. The CDR3 is 15 residues long. From germline, CDR1 is SGDLS and CDR2 YYNGEE. CDR3 DNA sequence: TGTGCCAGCAGCGTAGCGGCTAGCGGATCCTACGAGCAGTACTTC. Protein product: CASSVAASGSYEQYF.

V is TRBV7-2 and J is TRBJ1-2; D unclear. The V end was cut by 3 bases, the J end by 4 bases, with 12 bases between. The V gene's germline CDR1 is SGHTA and CDR2 FQGNSA. The CDR3 loop spans 14 amino acids. For the CDR3, the DNA is TGTGCCAGCAGCTTCTCCAGGCCAGTCTATGGCTACACCTTC. It codes for CASSFSRPVYGYTF.

The rearrangement links TRBV5-4 to TRBJ2-1; TRBD2 is a possible D gene (6 bases). CDR3 length equals 16 residues. Trimming took 4 bases from V and 0 from J, leaving 14 bases between them. The germline gives CDR1 SGHNT, CDR2 YYREEE (reference sequence). The CDR3 reads CASSDRAEGSYNEQFF. Written as DNA, the CDR3 is TGTGCCAGCAGCGACCGCGCGGAGGGCTCCTACAATGAGCAGTTCTTC.